Listed below are T cell receptor beta chains from one sample, sequenced in a study of cytomegalovirus exposure and HLA in healthy donors. Assay used: immunoSEQ multiplex PCR; TCRdb lists only in-frame clones, some missing. The repertoire includes over 110,000 clones, about 79% of them detected once, and approximately 2.4% sits in the top ten. Input material: PBMCs. The receptor source for this set is a male donor in good health and CMV-seronegative. Both conserved end residues are part of each CDR3. A D gene is named only where the DNA matches it firmly. The size entry is marked missing in some rows and otherwise reads once, few, many or a size class.

V gene	clone size	CDR3 length	J gene	D gene	CDR3 DNA	CDR3 protein
TRBV6-6	NA	16	TRBJ1-1	NA	TGTGCCAGCACCCGCCGGTCTGGGGAGGAGGTCACTGAAGCTTTCTTT	CASTRRSGEEVTEAFF
TRBV7-8	NA	12	TRBJ2-7	NA	TGTGCCAGCAGCTTAAACGGCTACGAGCAGTACTTC	CASSLNGYEQYF
TRBV7-3	NA	14	TRBJ2-7	TRBD2	TGTGCCAGCAGCCCAGGGACTAGCGGAGGCGAGCAGTACTTC	CASSPGTSGGEQYF
TRBV6-1	few	15	TRBJ2-1	NA	TGTGCCAGCAGTGAAGCTGCAGGGGAGAGCGATGAGCAGTTCTTC	CASSEAAGESDEQFF
TRBV28	NA	12	TRBJ1-1	NA	TGTGCCAGCAGTTTATATCAGGCTGAAGCTTTCTTT	CASSLYQAEAFF
TRBV29-1	few	12	TRBJ2-1	TRBD2	TGCAGCGCTGGGACGGCGGGGGATGAGCAGTTCTTC	CSAGTAGDEQFF
TRBV30	NA	16	TRBJ1-5	NA	TGTGCCTGGAGTGTCGGACAGCTGAATAGCAATCAGCCCCAGCATTTT	CAWSVGQLNSNQPQHF
TRBV9	NA	14	TRBJ2-3	NA	TGTGCCAGCAGCACCCGACAGAGCACAGATACGCAGTATTTT	CASSTRQSTDTQYF
TRBV10-1	NA	14	TRBJ1-2	NA	TGCGCCAGCAGCGACGGGGGATCTAACTATGGCTACACCTTC	CASSDGGSNYGYTF
TRBV28	NA	12	TRBJ2-1	TRBD1	TGTGCCAGCAGCCCCTCCGGGACAGGTCCGTTCTTC	CASSPSGTGPFF
TRBV5-1	NA	13	TRBJ2-1	TRBD2	TGCGCCAGCAGCCCCGGACTAGTCAATGAGCAGTTCTTC	CASSPGLVNEQFF
TRBV11-1	NA	13	TRBJ2-1	NA	TGTGCCAGCAGCTTGGGGACTCACAATGAGCAGTTCTTC	CASSLGTHNEQFF
TRBV27	few	16	TRBJ2-5	TRBD2	TGTGCCAGCAGTTTTTATGGGAGGGGTCGTCAAGAGACCCAGTACTTC	CASSFYGRGRQETQYF
TRBV10-3	NA	14	TRBJ2-5	TRBD1	TGTGCCATCAGAGGGACAGGGGGTGAAGAGACCCAGTACTTC	CAIRGTGGEETQYF
TRBV28	NA	15	TRBJ2-3	NA	TGTGCCAGCAGTTTATGGCGGGGTCGCACAGATACGCAGTATTTT	CASSLWRGRTDTQYF
TRBV28	NA	13	TRBJ1-1	NA	TGTGCCAGCAGTTCAATCAGGTACACTGAAGCTTTCTTT	CASSSIRYTEAFF
TRBV4-3	NA	14	TRBJ2-7	NA	TGCGCCAGCAGCCAAAAGCAGGTCTCCTACGAGCAGTACTTC	CASSQKQVSYEQYF
TRBV4-3	few	17	TRBJ1-4	TRBD1	TGCGCCAGCAGCCAAGAATTTGCGGACAGGGTTGGGGAAAAACTGTTTTTT	CASSQEFADRVGEKLFF
TRBV10-3	NA	16	TRBJ2-2	NA	TGTGCCATCAGTGCCGGGTCCACTTCGAACACCGGGGAGCTGTTTTTT	CAISAGSTSNTGELFF
TRBV6-6	few	14	TRBJ2-7	NA	TGTGCCAGCAGTTATTCGACAGACTCCTACGAGCAGTACTTC	CASSYSTDSYEQYF
TRBV19	NA	15	TRBJ1-5	NA	TGTGCCAGTAGTATGGTGGGGGGGGGAAATCAGCCCCAGCATTTT	CASSMVGGGNQPQHF
TRBV11-2	NA	17	TRBJ2-1	TRBD2	TGTGCCAGCAGCTTAGACCTTAGCGGGAGGGCGGGCAATGAGCAGTTCTTC	CASSLDLSGRAGNEQFF
TRBV5-1	NA	15	TRBJ2-7	NA	TGCGCCAGCAGCGCCACTAGCTATTCGGAGGACGAGCAGTACTTC	CASSATSYSEDEQYF
TRBV7-2	NA	12	TRBJ2-2	NA	TGTGCCAGCAGCTTATACGGGGGGGAGCTGTTTTTT	CASSLYGGELFF
TRBV5-1	once	16	TRBJ2-1	TRBD2	TGCGCCAGCAGCCCAAGCGGGAGTGAAACCTACAATGAGCAGTTCTTC	CASSPSGSETYNEQFF
TRBV5-6	NA	15	TRBJ1-2	TRBD1	TGTGCCAGCAGCTTAGCGACAGGGGAAAACTATGGCTACACCTTC	CASSLATGENYGYTF